Below, 17 T cell receptor beta chains from the same sample are listed, as sequenced in a study of T cell responses to AZD1222 COVID-19 vaccine (dated by TCRdb to the early 2020s). Library preparation was by the immunoSEQ multiplex PCR assay. TCRdb limited this immuneACCESS table to in-frame rearrangements with V and J called. A share of clones is missing; checked studies link under half to unresolved V genes, and the rest is unexplained. The data table for this sample lists over 140,000 clones. The ten largest clones add up to 2.2% of the sample. The time point label of this sample denotes: baseline before first vaccination. Sequences were obtained from peripheral blood. The source of these receptors is an adult in good health.

For the CDR3, the DNA is TGTGCCAGCAGCCCCTCAGTGGCGGGGACCTACTATGGCTACACCTTC. Amino acids: CASSPSVAGTYYGYTF. The rearrangement links TRBV7-6 to TRBJ1-2; possibly TRBD1 for D (5 bases). This CDR3 region has 16 residues. The V end lost 5 bases, the J end lost 3 bases, and 19 bases lay between the germline ends. The germline V gene encodes CDR1 SGHVS and CDR2 FNYEAQ. Together with reference TRBV7-6 and TRBJ1-2, the CDR3 gives the full variable domain: GAGVSQSPRYKVTKRGQDVALRCDPISGHVSLYWYRQALGQGPEFLTYFNYEAQQDKSGLPNDRFSAERPEGSISTLTIQRTEQRDSAMYRCASSPSVAGTYYGYTFGSGTRLTVV.

This chain uses TRBV30 with TRBJ1-1, with D uncertain. V lost 3 bases to trimming and J lost 3 bases, with 8 bases between them. In germline, CDR1 is GTSNPN, CDR2 SVGIG (reference sequence). The CDR3 is 12 amino acids. CDR3 in DNA: TGTGCCTGGAGAGGGCACCACACTGAAGCTTTCTTT. Translating gives CAWRGHHTEAFF.

The chain employs TRBV12-3 or TRBV12-4 and TRBJ2-5; D is unresolved. The CDR3 runs to 13 residues. The V and J ends lost 6 bases and 2 bases respectively, with 10 bases between them. CDR3 in amino acids: CASSRGRQETQYF. CDR3 in DNA: TGTGCCAGCAGCCGAGGACGGCAAGAGACCCAGTACTTC.

This chain links TRBV18 with TRBJ2-1; D may be TRBD1 (6 bases). CDR1 and CDR2 (germline): KGHSH, LQKENI. The CDR3 length is 15 residues. Trimming pared 3 bases from V and 9 bases from J, leaving 18 bases between. CDR3 residues: CASSPHPLGGTEQFF. The CDR3, as DNA: TGTGCCAGCTCACCCCACCCCCTAGGGGGTACTGAGCAGTTCTTC.

This chain links TRBV4-1 with TRBJ1-2, with no clear D. The V and J ends lost 2 bases and 3 bases respectively, with 10 bases between them. The CDR3 sequence is 14 residues long. Germline CDR1 and CDR2: MGHRA and YSYEKL. The CDR3: CASSQLGYDYGYTF. The DNA for the CDR3 is TGCGCCAGCAGCCAATTAGGGTATGACTATGGCTACACCTTC.

The chain recombines TRBV7-8 with TRBJ1-5, with TRBD1 as a possible D gene (5 bases). This CDR3 has 14 amino acids. CDR1 is SGHVS, CDR2 FQNEAQ, per germline. The V and J ends lost 5 bases and 4 bases respectively, with 12 bases between them. CDR3 sequence reads: CASSPGLLNQPQHF. CDR3 sequence (DNA): TGTGCCAGCAGCCCGGGACTGCTAAATCAGCCCCAGCATTTT.

The chain employs TRBV5-1 and TRBJ1-3, with 7 nucleotides matching TRBD1. Germline V gene data show CDR1 as SGHRS and CDR2 as YFSETQ. The CDR3 length is 15 residues. V dropped 3 bases and J dropped 3; count of bases not matched to a gene: 6. As DNA, the CDR3 is TGCGCCAGCAGCTCCGGACAGGTTGATGGAAACACCATATATTTT. Translating gives CASSSGQVDGNTIYF.

The V gene is TRBV18, the J gene TRBJ1-2, with D possibly being TRBD1 (6 bases). This CDR3 has 15 residues. The germline CDR1 and CDR2 sequences are KGHSH and LQKENI. Trimming pared 3 bases from V and 2 bases from J, leaving 13 bases between. CDR3 in DNA: TGTGCCAGCTCACCCGGACAGCCCCTAAACTATGGCTACACCTTC. This sequence encodes CASSPGQPLNYGYTF.

The chain recombines TRBV7-2 with TRBJ2-5; D gene ambiguous. The germline CDR1 and CDR2 sequences are SGHTA and FQGNSA. This CDR3 contains 12 residues. The V gene lost 1 base and the J gene lost 5 bases, with 5 bases spanning the gap. This chain's CDR3 is CASSLVSETQYF. DNA for the CDR3: TGTGCCAGCAGCTTAGTCTCGGAGACCCAGTACTTC.

The chain recombines TRBV18 with TRBJ2-3, with 7 nucleotides matching TRBD1. The junction had 8 bases not matched to a gene; V was cut back by 6 bases and J by 5 bases. Germline assignment: CDR1 KGHSH and CDR2 LQKENI. This CDR3 region has 14 residues. CDR3 sequence (DNA): TGTGCCAGCTCCACTACAGGGGTCGGAGATACGCAGTATTTT. As protein: CASSTTGVGDTQYF.

The chain is built from TRBV6-4 and TRBJ1-2; D gene unclear. CDR3 length: 14 amino acids. V was pared by 2 bases and J by 5 bases, with 12 bases between. Germline-derived CDR1 and CDR2 are MRHNA and SNTAGT. The CDR3, as DNA: TGTGCCAGCAGTGACCAACACGAACCGTATGGCTACACCTTC. It yields the protein CASSDQHEPYGYTF.

CDR3 loop: CSVGQHYGYTF. The DNA for the CDR3 is TGCAGCGTTGGCCAGCATTATGGCTACACCTTC. The gene calls are TRBV29-1 and TRBJ1-2; D remains ambiguous. The CDR3 sequence is 11 residues long. The ends were cut back, 4 bases at V and 5 bases at J, with 8 bases in the middle. Germline V gives CDR1 SQVTM, CDR2 ANQGSEA.

J is TRBJ2-1 and V is TRBV7-2, with TRBD2 as a possible D gene (6 bases). There are 14 residues in the CDR3. V was clipped by 5 bases and J by 10 bases, with 18 bases between them. Germline loops: CDR1 SGHTA, CDR2 FQGNSA. As DNA, the CDR3 is TGTGCCAGCAGCCTGGAGGGGCAGGGCAGGGAGCAGTTCTTC. Translating gives CASSLEGQGREQFF.

The V gene is TRBV5-4, the J gene TRBJ2-1; D unresolved. The germline V gene encodes CDR1 SGHNT and CDR2 YYREEE (reference sequence). CDR3 size: 14 residues. V was clipped by 0 bases and J by 0 bases, with 4 bases between them. The CDR3 spells CASSLGLSYNEQFF. The CDR3 nucleotides read TGTGCCAGCAGCTTGGGTCTCTCCTACAATGAGCAGTTCTTC.

This chain uses TRBV5-6 with TRBJ1-2; TRBD1 matches at 7 bases. Germline CDR1 is SGHDT and CDR2 is YYEEEE. V dropped 3 bases and J dropped 3; count of bases not matched to a gene: 2. There are 13 residues in the CDR3. The CDR3 here is CASSSGQYYGYTF. The CDR3 DNA reads TGTGCCAGCAGCTCGGGACAGTACTATGGCTACACCTTC.

Points on this clone: This sample includes further DNA sequences coding for the same CDR3. The chain employs TRBV6-5 and TRBJ1-2; D unclear. The V end lost 5 bases, the J end lost 8 bases, and 15 bases lay between the germline ends. CDR3 length: 13 residues. CDR1 MNHEY and CDR2 SVGAGI come from the germline V gene. The chain's CDR3 is CASSPRGGRGYTF. The CDR3 DNA follows: TGTGCCAGCAGTCCTCGGGGAGGGAGAGGCTACACCTTC.

The chain has TRBV2 and TRBJ1-2; no firm D call. The CDR3 runs 17 residues. V lost 4 bases and J 5 bases, leaving 23 bases between the germline ends. Germline V gene sequence: CDR1 SNHLY, CDR2 FYNNEI. In DNA, the CDR3 is TGTGCCAGCAGTGGGGTTGGGGTAGGCACGGGCGCTTATGGCTACACCTTC. The encoded protein is CASSGVGVGTGAYGYTF.